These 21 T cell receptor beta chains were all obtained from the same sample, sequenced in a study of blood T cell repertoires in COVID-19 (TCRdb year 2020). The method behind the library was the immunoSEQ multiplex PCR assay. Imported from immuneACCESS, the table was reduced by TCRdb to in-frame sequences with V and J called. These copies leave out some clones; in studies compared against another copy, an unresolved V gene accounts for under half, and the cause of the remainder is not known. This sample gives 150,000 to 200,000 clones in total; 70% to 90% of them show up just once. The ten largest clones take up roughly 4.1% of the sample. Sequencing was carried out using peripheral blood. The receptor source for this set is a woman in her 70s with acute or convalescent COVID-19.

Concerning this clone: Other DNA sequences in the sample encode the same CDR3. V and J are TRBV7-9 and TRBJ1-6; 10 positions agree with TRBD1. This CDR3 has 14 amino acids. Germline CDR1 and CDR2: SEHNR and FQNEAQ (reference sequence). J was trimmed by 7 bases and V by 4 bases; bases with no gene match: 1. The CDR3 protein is CASSSGQGNSPLHF. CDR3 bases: TGTGCCAGCAGCTCGGGACAGGGGAATTCACCCCTCCACTTT.

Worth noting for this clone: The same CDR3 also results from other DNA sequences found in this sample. The CDR3 spells CASSYSGLAGVYNEQFF. The CDR3 region has the DNA TGTGCCAGCAGTTACTCGGGTCTAGCGGGGGTATACAATGAGCAGTTCTTC. This chain links TRBV6-2 or TRBV6-3 with TRBJ2-1; 10 bases map to TRBD2. V shed 0 bases and J 4 bases; nucleotides not matched to a gene: 6. CDR1 is MNHEY, CDR2 SVGEGT, per germline. This CDR3 has 17 amino acids.

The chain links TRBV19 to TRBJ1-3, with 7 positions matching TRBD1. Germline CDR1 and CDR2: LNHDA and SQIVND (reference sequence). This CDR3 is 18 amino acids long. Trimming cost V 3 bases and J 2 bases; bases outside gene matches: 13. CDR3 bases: TGTGCCAGTAGTATTTCGGTTATCGACAGGGCCACTGGAAACACCATATATTTT. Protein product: CASSISVIDRATGNTIYF.

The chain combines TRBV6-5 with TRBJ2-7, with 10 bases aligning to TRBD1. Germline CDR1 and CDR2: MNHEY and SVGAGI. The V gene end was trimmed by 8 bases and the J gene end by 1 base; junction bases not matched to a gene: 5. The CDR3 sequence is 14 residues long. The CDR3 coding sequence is TGTGCCAGCGCGTGGGACAGGGGTTCCTACGAGCAGTACTTC. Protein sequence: CASAWDRGSYEQYF.

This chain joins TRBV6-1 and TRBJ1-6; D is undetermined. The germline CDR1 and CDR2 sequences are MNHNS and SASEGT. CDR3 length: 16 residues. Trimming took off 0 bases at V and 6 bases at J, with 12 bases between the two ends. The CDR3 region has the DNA TGTGCCAGCAGTGAAGCTCCAGAGGGTCTTAATTCACCCCTCCACTTT. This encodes CASSEAPEGLNSPLHF.

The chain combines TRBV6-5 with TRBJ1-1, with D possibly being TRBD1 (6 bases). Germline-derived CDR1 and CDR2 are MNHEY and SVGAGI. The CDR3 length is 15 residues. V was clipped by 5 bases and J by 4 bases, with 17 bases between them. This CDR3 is CASSKSGAGGTEAFF. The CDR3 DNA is TGTGCCAGCAGTAAGTCAGGGGCCGGCGGCACTGAAGCTTTCTTT.

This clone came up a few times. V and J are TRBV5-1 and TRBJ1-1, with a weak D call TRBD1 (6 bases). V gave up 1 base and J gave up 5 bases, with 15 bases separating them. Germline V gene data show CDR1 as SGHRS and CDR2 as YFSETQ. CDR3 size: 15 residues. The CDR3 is CASSLLGRGGTEAFF. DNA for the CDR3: TGCGCCAGCAGCTTGCTGGGCAGGGGAGGGACTGAAGCTTTCTTT. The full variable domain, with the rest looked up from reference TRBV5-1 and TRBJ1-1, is KAGVTQTPRYLIKTRGQQVTLSCSPISGHRSVSWYQQTPGQGLQFLFEYFSETQRNKGNFPGRFSGRQFSNSRSEMNVSTLELGDSALYLCASSLLGRGGTEAFFGQGTRLTVV.

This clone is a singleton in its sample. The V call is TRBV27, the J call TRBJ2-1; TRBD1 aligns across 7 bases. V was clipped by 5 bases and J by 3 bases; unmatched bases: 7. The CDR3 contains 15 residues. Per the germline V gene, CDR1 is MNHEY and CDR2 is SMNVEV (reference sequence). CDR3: CASSLPGQNYNEQFF. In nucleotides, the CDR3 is TGTGCCAGCAGTCTCCCGGGACAGAACTACAATGAGCAGTTCTTC.

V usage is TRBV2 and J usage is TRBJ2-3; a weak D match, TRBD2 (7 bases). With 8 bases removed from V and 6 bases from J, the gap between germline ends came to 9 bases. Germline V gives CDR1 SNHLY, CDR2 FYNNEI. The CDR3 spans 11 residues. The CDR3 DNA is TGTGCCAGCGGGAGGGGGGATACGCAGTATTTT. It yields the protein CASGRGDTQYF.

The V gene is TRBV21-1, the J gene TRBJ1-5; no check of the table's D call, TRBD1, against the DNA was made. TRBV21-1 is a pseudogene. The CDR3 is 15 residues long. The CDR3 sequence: CASTTGQAINQPQHF. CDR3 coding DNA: TGTGCCAGCACTACCGGACAGGCGATCAATCAGCCCCAGCATTTT.

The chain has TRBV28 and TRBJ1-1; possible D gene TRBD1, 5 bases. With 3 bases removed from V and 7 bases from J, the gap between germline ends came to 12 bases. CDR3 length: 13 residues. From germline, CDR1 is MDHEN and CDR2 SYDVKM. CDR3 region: CASSLGHSFEAFF. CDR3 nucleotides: TGTGCCAGCAGTTTGGGGCACAGCTTTGAAGCTTTCTTT.

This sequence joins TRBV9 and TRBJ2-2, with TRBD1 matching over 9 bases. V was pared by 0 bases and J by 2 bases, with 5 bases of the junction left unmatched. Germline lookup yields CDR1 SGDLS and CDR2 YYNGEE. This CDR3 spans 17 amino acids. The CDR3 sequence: CASSVAGTGTNTGELFF. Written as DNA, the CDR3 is TGTGCCAGCAGCGTAGCCGGGACAGGGACAAACACCGGGGAGCTGTTTTTT.

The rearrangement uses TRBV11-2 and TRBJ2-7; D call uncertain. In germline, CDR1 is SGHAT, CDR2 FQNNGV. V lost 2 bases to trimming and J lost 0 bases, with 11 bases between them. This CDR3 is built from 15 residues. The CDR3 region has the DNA TGTGCCAGCAGCTTAATAGCCGTCAGCTCCTACGAGCAGTACTTC. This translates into CASSLIAVSSYEQYF. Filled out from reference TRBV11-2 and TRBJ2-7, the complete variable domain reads EAGVAQSPRYKIIEKRQSVAFWCNPISGHATLYWYQQILGQGPKLLIQFQNNGVVDDSQLPKDRFSAERLKGVDSTLKIQPAKLEDSAVYLCASSLIAVSSYEQYFGPGTRLTVT.

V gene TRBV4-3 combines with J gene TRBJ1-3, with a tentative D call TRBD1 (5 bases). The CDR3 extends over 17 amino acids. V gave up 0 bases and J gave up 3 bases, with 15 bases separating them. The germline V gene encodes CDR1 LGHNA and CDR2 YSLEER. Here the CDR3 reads CASSQDTGNSFGNTIYF. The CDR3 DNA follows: TGCGCCAGCAGCCAAGATACAGGCAACTCTTTTGGAAACACCATATATTTT.

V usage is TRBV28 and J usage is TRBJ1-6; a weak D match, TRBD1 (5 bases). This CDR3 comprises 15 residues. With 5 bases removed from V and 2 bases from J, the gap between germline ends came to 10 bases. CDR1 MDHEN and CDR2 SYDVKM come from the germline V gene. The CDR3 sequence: CASSLGGTYNSPLHF. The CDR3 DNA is TGTGCCAGCAGTCTCGGGGGGACCTATAATTCACCCCTCCACTTT.

CDR3: CASSPSQGITEAFF. In DNA form, the CDR3 reads TGTGCCAGCTCACCAAGTCAGGGGATCACTGAAGCTTTCTTT. The rearrangement uses TRBV18 and TRBJ1-1; weak D call: TRBD1 (6 bases). V dropped 2 bases and J dropped 4 bases, with 11 bases sitting between them. CDR1 and CDR2 (germline): KGHSH, LQKENI. This CDR3 has 14 amino acids.

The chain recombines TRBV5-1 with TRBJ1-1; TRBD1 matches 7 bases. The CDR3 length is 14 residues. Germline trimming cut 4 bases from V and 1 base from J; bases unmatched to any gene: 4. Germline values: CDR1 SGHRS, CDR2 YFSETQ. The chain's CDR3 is CASSVGTANTEAFF. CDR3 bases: TGCGCCAGCAGCGTCGGGACAGCGAACACTGAAGCTTTCTTT.

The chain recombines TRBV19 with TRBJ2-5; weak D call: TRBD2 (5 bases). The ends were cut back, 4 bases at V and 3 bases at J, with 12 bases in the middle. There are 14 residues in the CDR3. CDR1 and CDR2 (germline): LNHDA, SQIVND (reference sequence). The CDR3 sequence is CASSRAAREETQYF. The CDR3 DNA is TGTGCCAGTAGTAGAGCGGCGAGGGAAGAGACCCAGTACTTC.

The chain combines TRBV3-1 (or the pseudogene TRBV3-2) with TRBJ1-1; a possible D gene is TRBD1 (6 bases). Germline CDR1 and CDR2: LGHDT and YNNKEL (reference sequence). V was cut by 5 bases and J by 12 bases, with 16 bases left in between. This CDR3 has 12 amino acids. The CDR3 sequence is CASSAPGTSSFF. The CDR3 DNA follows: TGTGCCAGCAGCGCTCCCGGGACATCGTCTTTCTTT.

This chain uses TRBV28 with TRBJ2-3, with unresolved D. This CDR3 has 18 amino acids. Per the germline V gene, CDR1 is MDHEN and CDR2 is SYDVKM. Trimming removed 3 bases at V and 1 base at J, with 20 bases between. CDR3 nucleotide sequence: TGTGCCAGCAGTTTTGAATCCCCAGTACAGCCTGGCACAGATACGCAGTATTTT. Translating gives CASSFESPVQPGTDTQYF. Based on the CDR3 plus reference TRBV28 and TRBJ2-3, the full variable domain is DVKVTQSSRYLVKRTGEKVFLECVQDMDHENMFWYRQDPGLGLRLIYFSYDVKMKEKGDIPEGYSVSREKKERFSLILESASTNQTSMYLCASSFESPVQPGTDTQYFGPGTRLTVL.

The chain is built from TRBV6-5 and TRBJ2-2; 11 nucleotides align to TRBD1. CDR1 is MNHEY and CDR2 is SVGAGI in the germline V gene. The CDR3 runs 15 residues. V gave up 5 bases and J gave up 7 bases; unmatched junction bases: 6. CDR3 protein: CASSTGTGGIGELFF. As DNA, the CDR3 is TGTGCCAGCAGTACCGGGACAGGGGGTATCGGGGAGCTGTTTTTT.